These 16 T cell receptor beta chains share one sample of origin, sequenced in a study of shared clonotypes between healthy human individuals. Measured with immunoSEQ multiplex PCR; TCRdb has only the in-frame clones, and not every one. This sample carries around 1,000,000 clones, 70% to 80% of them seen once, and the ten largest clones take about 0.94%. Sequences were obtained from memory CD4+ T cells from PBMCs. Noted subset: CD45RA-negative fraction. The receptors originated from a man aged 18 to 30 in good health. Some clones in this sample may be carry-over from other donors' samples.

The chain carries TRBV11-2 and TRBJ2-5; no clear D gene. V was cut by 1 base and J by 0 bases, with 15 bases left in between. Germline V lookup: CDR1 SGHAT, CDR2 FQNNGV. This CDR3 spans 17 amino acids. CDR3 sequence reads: CASSLGMGTMYQETQYF. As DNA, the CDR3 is TGTGCCAGCAGCTTAGGGATGGGTACAATGTACCAAGAGACCCAGTACTTC. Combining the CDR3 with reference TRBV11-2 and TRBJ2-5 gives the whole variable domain EAGVAQSPRYKIIEKRQSVAFWCNPISGHATLYWYQQILGQGPKLLIQFQNNGVVDDSQLPKDRFSAERLKGVDSTLKIQPAKLEDSAVYLCASSLGMGTMYQETQYFGPGTRLLVL.

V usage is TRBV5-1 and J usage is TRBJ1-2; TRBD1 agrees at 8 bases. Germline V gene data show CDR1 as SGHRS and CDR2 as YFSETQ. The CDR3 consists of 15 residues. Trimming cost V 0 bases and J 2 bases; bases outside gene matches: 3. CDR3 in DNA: TGCGCCAGCAGCTTGGTACAGGGGGGGAACTATGGCTACACCTTC. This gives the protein CASSLVQGGNYGYTF.

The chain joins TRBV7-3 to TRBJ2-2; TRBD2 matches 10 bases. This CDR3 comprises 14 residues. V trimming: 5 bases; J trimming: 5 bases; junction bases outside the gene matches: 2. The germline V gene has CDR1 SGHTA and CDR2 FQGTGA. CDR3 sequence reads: CASSMTSGTGELFF. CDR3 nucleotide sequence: TGTGCCAGCAGCATGACTAGCGGGACCGGGGAGCTGTTTTTT.

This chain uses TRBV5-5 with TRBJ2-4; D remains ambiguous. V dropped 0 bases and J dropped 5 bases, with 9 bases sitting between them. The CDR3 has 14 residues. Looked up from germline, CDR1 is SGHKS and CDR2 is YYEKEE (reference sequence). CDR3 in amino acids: CASSLGSTQNIQYF. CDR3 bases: TGTGCCAGCAGCTTGGGGTCTACCCAAAACATTCAGTACTTC.

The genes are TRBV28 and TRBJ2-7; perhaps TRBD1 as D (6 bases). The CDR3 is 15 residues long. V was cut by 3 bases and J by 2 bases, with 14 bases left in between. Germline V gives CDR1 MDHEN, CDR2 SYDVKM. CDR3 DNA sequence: TGTGCCAGCAGTTTGGAAGGGGGTTTTACCTACGAGCAGTACTTC. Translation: CASSLEGGFTYEQYF.

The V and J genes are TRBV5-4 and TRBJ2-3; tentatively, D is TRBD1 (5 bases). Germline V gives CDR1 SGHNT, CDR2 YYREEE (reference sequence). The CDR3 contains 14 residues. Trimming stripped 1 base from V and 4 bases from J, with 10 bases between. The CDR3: CASSLRTGSDTQYF. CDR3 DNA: TGTGCCAGCAGCTTGAGAACAGGTTCAGATACGCAGTATTTT.

The CDR3 nucleotides are TGTGCCTGGCTGGACAGGGCACTACTAGCCAAAAACATTCAGTACTTC. Protein: CAWLDRALLAKNIQYF. The chain combines TRBV30 with TRBJ2-4, with 8 nucleotides matching TRBD1. Germline assignment: CDR1 GTSNPN and CDR2 SVGIG (reference sequence). V lost 5 bases, J lost 0 bases, and 9 bases stayed unmatched. The CDR3 is made up of 16 amino acids.

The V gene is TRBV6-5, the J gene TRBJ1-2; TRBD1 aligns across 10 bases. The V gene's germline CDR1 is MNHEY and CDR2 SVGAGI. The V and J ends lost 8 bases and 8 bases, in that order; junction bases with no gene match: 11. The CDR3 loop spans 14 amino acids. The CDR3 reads CASRGQGKVEGYTF. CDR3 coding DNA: TGTGCCAGCCGGGGACAGGGGAAGGTAGAGGGCTACACCTTC.

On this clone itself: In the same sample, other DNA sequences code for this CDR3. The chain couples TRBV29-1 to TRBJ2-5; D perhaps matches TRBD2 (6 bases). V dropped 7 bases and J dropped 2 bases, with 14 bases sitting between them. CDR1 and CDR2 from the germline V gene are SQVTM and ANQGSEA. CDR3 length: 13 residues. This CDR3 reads CSAGRTAQETQYF. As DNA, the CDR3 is TGCAGCGCAGGGAGGACTGCACAAGAGACCCAGTACTTC.

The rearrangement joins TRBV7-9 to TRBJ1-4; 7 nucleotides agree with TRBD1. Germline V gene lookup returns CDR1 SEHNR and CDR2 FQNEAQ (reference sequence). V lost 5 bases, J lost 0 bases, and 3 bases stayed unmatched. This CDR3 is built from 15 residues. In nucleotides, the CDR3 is TGTGCCAGCAGCAGTACAGGGGCAACTAATGAAAAACTGTTTTTT. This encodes CASSSTGATNEKLFF.

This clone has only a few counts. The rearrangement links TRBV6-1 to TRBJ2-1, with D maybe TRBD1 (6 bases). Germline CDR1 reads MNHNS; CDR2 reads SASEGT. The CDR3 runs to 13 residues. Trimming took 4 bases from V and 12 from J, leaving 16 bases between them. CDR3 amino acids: CASSATIQGGQFF. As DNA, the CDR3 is TGTGCCAGCAGTGCTACCATACAGGGTGGGCAGTTCTTC.

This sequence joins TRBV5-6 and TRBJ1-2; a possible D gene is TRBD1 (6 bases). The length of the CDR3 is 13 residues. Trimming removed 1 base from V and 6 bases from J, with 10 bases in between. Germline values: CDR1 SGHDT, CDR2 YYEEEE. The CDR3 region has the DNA TGTGCCAGCAGCTTGTGGCAGGGGAATGGCTACACCTTC. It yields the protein CASSLWQGNGYTF. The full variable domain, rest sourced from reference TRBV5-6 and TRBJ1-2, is DAGVTQSPTHLIKTRGQQVTLRCSPKSGHDTVSWYQQALGQGPQFIFQYYEEEERQRGNFPDRFSGHQFPNYSSELNVNALLLGDSALYLCASSLWQGNGYTFGSGTRLTVV.

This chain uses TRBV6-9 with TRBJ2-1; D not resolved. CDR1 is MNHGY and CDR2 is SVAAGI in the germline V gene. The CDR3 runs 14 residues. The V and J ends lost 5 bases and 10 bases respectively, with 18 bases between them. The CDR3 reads CASSEQQLLPEQFF. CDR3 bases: TGTGCCAGCAGTGAACAGCAACTCCTACCCGAGCAGTTCTTC.

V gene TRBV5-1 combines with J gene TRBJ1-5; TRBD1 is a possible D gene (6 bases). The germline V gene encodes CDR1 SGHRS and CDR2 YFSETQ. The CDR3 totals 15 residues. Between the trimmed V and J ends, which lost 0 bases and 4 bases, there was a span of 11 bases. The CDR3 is CASSLETGRNQPQHF. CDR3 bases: TGCGCCAGCAGCTTGGAGACAGGCCGAAATCAGCCCCAGCATTTT.

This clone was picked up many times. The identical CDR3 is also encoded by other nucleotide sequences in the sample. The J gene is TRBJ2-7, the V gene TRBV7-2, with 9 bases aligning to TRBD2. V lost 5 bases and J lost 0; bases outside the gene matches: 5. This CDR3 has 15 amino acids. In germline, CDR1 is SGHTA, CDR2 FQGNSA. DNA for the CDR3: TGTGCCAGCAGCGAGACTAGCGGACGCTCCTACGAGCAGTACTTC. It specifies CASSETSGRSYEQYF.

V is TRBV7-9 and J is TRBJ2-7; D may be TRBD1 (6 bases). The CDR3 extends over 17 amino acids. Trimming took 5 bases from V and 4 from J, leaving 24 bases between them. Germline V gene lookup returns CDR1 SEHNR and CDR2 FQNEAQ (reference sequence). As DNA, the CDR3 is TGTGCCAGCAGCCGATCGGCCTCACAGGGTTGGGGTTACGAGCAGTACTTC. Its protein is CASSRSASQGWGYEQYF.